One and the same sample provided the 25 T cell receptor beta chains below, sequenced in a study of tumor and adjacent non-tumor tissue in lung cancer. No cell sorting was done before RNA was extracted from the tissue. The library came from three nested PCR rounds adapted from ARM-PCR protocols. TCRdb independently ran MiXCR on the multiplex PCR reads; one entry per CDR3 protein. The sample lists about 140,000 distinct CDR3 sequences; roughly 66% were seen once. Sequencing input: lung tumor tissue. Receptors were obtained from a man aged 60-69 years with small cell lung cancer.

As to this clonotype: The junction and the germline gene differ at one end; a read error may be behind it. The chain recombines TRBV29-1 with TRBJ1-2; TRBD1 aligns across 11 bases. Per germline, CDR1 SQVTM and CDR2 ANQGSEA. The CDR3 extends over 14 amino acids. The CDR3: CSIATEGQGGGYTF. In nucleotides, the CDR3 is TGCAGCATCGCGACCGAGGGACAGGGGGGTGGCTACACTTTC.

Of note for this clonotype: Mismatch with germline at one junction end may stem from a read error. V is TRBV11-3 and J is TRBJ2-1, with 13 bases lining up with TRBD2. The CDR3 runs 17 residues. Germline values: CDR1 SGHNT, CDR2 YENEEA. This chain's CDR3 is CASSSGLAGWAYNEQLF. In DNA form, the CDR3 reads TGTGCCAGCAGCTCGGGACTAGCGGGATGGGCCTACAATGAGCAGTTATTC.

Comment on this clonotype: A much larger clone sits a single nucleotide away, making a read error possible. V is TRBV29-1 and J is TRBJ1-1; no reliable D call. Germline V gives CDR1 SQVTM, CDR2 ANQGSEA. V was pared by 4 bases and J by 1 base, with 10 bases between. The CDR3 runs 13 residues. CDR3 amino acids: CSVVAQWNTEAFF. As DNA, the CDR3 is TGCAGCGTTGTTGCTCAGTGGAACACTGAAGCTTTCTTT.

CDR3 protein: CASSRRDGAIGSPLHF. The CDR3 bases are TGTGCCAGCAGTCGTCGGGACGGGGCTATTGGTTCACCCCTCCACTTT. The rearrangement links TRBV13 to TRBJ1-6; weak D call: TRBD1 (5 bases). Trimming removed 6 bases at V and 9 bases at J, with 21 bases between. Germline V gene lookup returns CDR1 PRHDT and CDR2 FYEKMQ (reference sequence). The length of the CDR3 is 16 residues.

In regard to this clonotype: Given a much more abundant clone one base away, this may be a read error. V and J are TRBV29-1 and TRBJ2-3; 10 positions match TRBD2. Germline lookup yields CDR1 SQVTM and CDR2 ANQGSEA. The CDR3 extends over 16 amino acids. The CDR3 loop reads CSVLGGLAISTGTQYF. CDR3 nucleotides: TGCAGCGTGTTGGGGGGACTAGCGATAAGCACAGGTACGCAGTATTTT.

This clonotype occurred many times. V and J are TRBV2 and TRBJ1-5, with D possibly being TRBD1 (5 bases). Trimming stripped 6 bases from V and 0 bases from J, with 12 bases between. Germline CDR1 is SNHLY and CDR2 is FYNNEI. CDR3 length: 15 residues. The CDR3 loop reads CASRTAGFSNQPQHF. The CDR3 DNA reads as TGTGCCAGCAGGACGGCAGGGTTTAGCAATCAGCCCCAGCATTTT.

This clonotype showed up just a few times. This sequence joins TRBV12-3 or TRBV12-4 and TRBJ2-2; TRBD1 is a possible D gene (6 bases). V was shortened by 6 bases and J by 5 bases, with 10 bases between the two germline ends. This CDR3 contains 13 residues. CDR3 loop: CASREQGTGELFF. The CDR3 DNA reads TGTGCCAGCAGGGAACAGGGTACCGGGGAGCTGTTTTTT.

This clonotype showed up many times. The CDR3 region has the DNA TGCAGTGCTAAGCTAGCGGGAGTCCGCAATGAGCAGTTCTTC. It encodes CSAKLAGVRNEQFF. This sequence joins TRBV20-1 and TRBJ2-1; TRBD2 matches at 10 bases. Germline assignment: CDR1 DFQATT and CDR2 SNEGSKA (reference sequence). CDR3 length: 14 residues. The junction had 6 bases not matched to a gene; V was cut back by 4 bases and J by 6 bases.

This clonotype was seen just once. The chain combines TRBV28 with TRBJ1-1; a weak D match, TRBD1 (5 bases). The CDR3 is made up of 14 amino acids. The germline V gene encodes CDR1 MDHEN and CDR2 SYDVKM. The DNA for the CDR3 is TGTATCAGCAGTCATACGAAGGGGACCACTGAAGCTTTCTTT. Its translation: CISSHTKGTTEAFF.

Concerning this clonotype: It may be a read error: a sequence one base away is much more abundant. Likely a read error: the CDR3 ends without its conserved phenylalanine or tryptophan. The CDR3 DNA follows: TGCAGTGCTAGAGGAAGCGATGCGGATCAAGAGACCCAGTACCTC. Its protein product is CSARGSDADQETQYL. The chain couples TRBV20-1 to TRBJ2-5; D is unresolved. The CDR3 loop spans 15 amino acids. V was trimmed by 1 base and J by 2 bases, leaving 14 bases between them. The germline gives CDR1 DFQATT, CDR2 SNEGSKA (reference sequence).

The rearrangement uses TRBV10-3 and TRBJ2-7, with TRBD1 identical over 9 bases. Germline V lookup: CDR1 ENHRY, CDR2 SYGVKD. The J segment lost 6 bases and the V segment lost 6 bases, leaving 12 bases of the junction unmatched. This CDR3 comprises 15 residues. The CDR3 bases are TGTGCCATCAGCGGGACAGGGAGGACTCGGGGCGAGCAGTACGTC. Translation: CAISGTGRTRGEQYV.

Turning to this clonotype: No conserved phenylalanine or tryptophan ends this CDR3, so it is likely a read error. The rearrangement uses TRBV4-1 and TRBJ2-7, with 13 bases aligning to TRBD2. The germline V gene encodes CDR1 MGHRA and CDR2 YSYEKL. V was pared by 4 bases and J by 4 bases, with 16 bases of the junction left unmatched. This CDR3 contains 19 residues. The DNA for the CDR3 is TGCGCCAGCAGCCCAAAGGGACTAGCGGGATTGAGGAGCCCATACGAGCAGTACTTA. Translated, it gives CASSPKGLAGLRSPYEQYL.

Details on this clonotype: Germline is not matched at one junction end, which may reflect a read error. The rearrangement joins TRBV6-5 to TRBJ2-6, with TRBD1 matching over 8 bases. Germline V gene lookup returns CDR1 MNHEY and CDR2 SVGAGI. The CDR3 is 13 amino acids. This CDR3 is CASNVTGANVVTF. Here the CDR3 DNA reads TGTGCTAGCAACGTGACAGGGGCCAACGTCGTGACTTTC.

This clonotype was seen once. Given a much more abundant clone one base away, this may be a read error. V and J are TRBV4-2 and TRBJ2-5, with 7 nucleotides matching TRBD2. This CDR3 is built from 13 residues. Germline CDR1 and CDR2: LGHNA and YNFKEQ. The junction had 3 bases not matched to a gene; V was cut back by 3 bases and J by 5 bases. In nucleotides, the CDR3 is TGTGCCAGCAGCCACACTAGCGAGGAGACCCAGTACTTC. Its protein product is CASSHTSEETQYF.

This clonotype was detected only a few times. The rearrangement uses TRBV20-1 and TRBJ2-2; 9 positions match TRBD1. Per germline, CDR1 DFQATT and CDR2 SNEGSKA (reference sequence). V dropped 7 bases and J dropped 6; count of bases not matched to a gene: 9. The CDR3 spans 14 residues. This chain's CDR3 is CSGRDRVHSGELFF. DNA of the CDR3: TGCAGTGGCCGGGACAGGGTGCACTCCGGGGAGCTGTTTTTT.

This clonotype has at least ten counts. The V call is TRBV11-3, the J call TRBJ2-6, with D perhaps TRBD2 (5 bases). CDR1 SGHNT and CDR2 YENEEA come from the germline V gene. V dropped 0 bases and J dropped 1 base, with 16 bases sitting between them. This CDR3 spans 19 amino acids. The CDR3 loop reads CASSLDGLDSPSGANVLTF. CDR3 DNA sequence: TGTGCCAGCAGCTTAGATGGGTTGGACTCTCCTTCTGGGGCCAACGTCCTGACTTTC.

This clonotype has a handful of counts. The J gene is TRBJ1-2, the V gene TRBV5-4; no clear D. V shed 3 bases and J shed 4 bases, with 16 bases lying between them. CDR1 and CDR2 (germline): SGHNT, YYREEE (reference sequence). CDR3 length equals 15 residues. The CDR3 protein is CASSSEGPEGYGYTF. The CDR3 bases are TGTGCCAGCAGCTCGGAGGGCCCCGAGGGCTATGGCTACACCTTC.

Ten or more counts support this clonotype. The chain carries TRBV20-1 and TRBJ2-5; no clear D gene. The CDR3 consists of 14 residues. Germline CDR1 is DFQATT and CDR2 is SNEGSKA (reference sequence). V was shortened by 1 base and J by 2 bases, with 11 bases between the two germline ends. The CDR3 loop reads CSARARLQQETQYF. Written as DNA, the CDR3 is TGCAGTGCTAGAGCAAGATTACAGCAAGAGACCCAGTACTTC.

CDR3 DNA: TGCAGTGCTAGTTCCCCTAGCGGTTTATACGAGCAGTACTTC. Its protein product is CSASSPSGLYEQYF. The J gene is TRBJ2-7, the V gene TRBV20-1, with TRBD2 identical over 7 bases. V lost 3 bases, J lost 4 bases, and 9 bases stayed unmatched. The CDR3 is 14 residues long. The germline V gene has CDR1 DFQATT and CDR2 SNEGSKA (reference sequence).

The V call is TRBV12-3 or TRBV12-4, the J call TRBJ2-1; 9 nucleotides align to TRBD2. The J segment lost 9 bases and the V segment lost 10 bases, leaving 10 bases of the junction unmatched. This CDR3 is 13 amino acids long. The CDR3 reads CANGAGGFVEQFF. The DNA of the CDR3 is TGTGCCAACGGGGCGGGAGGGTTTGTTGAGCAGTTCTTC.

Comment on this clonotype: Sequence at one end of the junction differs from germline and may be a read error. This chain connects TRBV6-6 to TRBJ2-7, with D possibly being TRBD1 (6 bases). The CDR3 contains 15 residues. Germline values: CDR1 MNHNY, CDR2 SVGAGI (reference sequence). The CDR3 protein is CASSSPGQLSYERYF. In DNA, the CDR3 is TGTGCCAGCAGCTCACCAGGACAGCTATCCTACGAGCGGTACTTC.

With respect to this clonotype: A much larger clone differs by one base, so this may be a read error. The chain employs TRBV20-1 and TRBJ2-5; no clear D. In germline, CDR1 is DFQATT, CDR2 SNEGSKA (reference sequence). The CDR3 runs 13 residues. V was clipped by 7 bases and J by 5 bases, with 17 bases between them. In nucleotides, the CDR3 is TGCAGTGATAGGGTGGCCCCGAGGGAGACCCAGTACTTC. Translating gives CSDRVAPRETQYF.

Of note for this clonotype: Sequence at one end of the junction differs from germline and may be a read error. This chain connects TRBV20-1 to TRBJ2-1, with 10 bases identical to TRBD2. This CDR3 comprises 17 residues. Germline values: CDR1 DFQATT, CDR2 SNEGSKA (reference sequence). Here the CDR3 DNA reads TGCAGTGTTAGAGATTGGAGCGGGAGGGCCGAAGTCAATGAGCAATTCTTC. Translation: CSVRDWSGRAEVNEQFF.

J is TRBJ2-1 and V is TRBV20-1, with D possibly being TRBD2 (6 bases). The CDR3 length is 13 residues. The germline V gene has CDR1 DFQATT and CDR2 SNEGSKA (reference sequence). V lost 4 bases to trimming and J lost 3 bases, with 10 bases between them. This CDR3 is CSATEGYYNEQFF. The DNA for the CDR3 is TGCAGTGCTACGGAGGGGTACTACAATGAGCAGTTCTTC.

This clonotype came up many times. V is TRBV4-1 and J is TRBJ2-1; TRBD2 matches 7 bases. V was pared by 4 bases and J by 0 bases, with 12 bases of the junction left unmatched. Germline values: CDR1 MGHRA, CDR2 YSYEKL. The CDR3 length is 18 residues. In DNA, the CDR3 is TGCGCCAGCAGCCGAGACCCATACGGGGGGAGCTCCTACAATGAGCAGTTCTTC. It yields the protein CASSRDPYGGSSYNEQFF.